The clone carrying this T cell receptor (beta chain) has only a few counts. Its antigen remains unidentified. The data derive from a study of Ad26.COV2.S vaccination and SARS-CoV-2 variants. Overall study: Trial arm assignment for the donor was COV1001 Ad26.COV2.S. Study-wide results and limits: Total T cell responses were possibly underestimated by TCR breadth and depth analyses. Placebo recipients showed lower spike-specific TCR breadth than vaccinees. Substantial breadth was reported for post-vaccination spike-specific CD8+ and CD4+ T cells.

Treatment here: some 20 received Ad26.COV2.S at low or high dose, single or two shots; roughly five received placebo; per-sample allocation not given. Day 63 after the first vaccine or placebo injection was the time point for sampling. The assay was immunoSEQ multiplex PCR, and TCRdb's table has in-frame clones only and misses some. The sample has hundreds of thousands of clones; 86% are singletons. This TCR was recovered from a person aged 18-65 years who received the Ad26.COV2.S COVID-19 vaccine or a placebo. Sample: peripheral blood, taken in a trial of Ad26.COV2.S vaccine versus placebo.

The CDR3 loop is CASSYGQGADGNQPQHF. CDR3 nucleotide sequence: TGTGCCAGTAGTTATGGACAGGGGGCGGATGGCAATCAGCCCCAGCATTTT. The chain couples TRBV19 to TRBJ1-5; 11 bases map to TRBD1. The CDR3 is 17 residues long. From germline, CDR1 is LNHDA and CDR2 SQIVND (reference sequence). Germline trimming cut 5 bases from V and 2 bases from J; bases unmatched to any gene: 8.